This TCR beta chain was identified in a study of T-cell memory formation after mild COVID-19. Study-level findings and limits: Cross-reactive memory seemingly joined, as some responding clones were found in pre-infection memory. Contracting CD4+ clones lay largely in CM and EM, with CD8+ ones residing in EMRA. A second wave expanding day 15 to 37 was CD4+-biased; contracting clones were balanced.

Germline CDR1 LNHNV, CDR2 YYDKDF (reference sequence). This CDR3 contains 16 residues. V dropped 0 bases and J dropped 0; count of bases not matched to a gene: 2. Employing constant-segment primers, 5'RACE generated TCR alpha and TCR beta cDNA libraries bearing sample barcodes and UMIs. TCRdb used MiXCR to reprocess the 5' RACE reads, holding one entry per CDR3 protein. In the table there are more than 350,000 distinct CDR3 sequences, about 15% of which are singletons. Worth noting for this clonotype: The target antigen is unknown.

The source of this sequence is a man younger than 35 who had mild COVID-19 (a few samples of this study predate the infection). Cell type and time point are not known. The material sequenced was PBMCs or a T cell subset sorted from them (not recorded which). This chain uses TRBV15 with TRBJ1-3; the match to TRBD1 covers 7 bases. The CDR3 loop reads CATSREGGNSGNTIYF. CDR3 bases: TGTGCCACCAGCAGAGAAGGGGGCAACTCTGGAAACACCATATATTTT.